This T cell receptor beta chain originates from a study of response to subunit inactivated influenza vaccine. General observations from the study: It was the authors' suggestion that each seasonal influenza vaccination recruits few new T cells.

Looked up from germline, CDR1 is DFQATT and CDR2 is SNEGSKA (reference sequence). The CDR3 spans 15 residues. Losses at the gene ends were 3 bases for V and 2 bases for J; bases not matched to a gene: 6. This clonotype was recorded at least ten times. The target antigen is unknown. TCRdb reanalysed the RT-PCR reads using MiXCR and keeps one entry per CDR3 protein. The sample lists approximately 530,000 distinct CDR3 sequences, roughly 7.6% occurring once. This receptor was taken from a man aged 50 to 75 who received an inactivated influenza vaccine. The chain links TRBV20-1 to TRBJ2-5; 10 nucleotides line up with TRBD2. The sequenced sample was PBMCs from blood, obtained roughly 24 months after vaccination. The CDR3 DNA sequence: TGCAGTGCTAGGACCGGGACTAGCGTACAAGAGACCCAGTACTTC. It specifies CSARTGTSVQETQYF.